A single sample gave rise to the 26 T cell receptor beta chains below, sequenced in a study of blood T cell repertoires in COVID-19 (dated by TCRdb to about 2020). The library was prepared using the immunoSEQ multiplex PCR assay. TCRdb's version of the immuneACCESS table is confined to in-frame rearrangements and falls short of the full clone set. An unresolved V gene accounts for under half of the shortfall where checked; the remainder is of unknown origin. The sample table shows approximately 68,000 clones, and 88% are seen once. Roughly 2.7% of the sample is held by the ten biggest clonotypes. The specimen sequenced was peripheral blood. Receptors were obtained from a man between 70 and 80 years old with active or convalescent COVID-19.

The rearrangement uses TRBV6-6 and TRBJ2-7, with D possibly being TRBD1 (5 bases). The germline V gene encodes CDR1 MNHNY and CDR2 SVGAGI (reference sequence). Deletions cut 5 bases from V and 6 bases from J, with 11 bases between. The length of the CDR3 is 12 residues. CDR3 sequence (DNA): TGTGCCAGCAGTCGTGGACAAAGCGAGCAGTACTTC. Protein sequence: CASSRGQSEQYF.

The chain employs TRBV5-1 and TRBJ2-7, with TRBD1 as a possible D gene (5 bases). CDR3 size: 14 residues. Between the trimmed V and J ends, which lost 1 base and 2 bases, there was a span of 10 bases. CDR1 is SGHRS and CDR2 is YFSETQ in the germline V gene. The CDR3: CASSLSQVPYEQYF. In DNA, the CDR3 is TGCGCCAGCAGCTTGTCACAGGTCCCCTACGAGCAGTACTTC.

The chain links TRBV3-1 (or the pseudogene TRBV3-2) to TRBJ2-7; 9 nucleotides line up with TRBD2. This CDR3 has 15 amino acids. CDR1 is LGHDT, CDR2 YNNKEL, per germline (reference sequence). V dropped 4 bases and J dropped 3; count of bases not matched to a gene: 7. The chain's CDR3 is CASSRGAGGIYEQYF. The CDR3 coding sequence is TGTGCCAGCAGCCGAGGAGCGGGGGGCATCTACGAGCAGTACTTC.

V is TRBV7-9 and J is TRBJ1-3, with TRBD1 as a possible D gene (5 bases). This CDR3 spans 15 amino acids. Looked up from germline, CDR1 is SEHNR and CDR2 is FQNEAQ (reference sequence). V was trimmed by 5 bases and J by 2 bases, leaving 13 bases between them. CDR3 coding DNA: TGTGCCAGCAGCCGAGACTCAGGGACTGGAAACACCATATATTTT. This gives the protein CASSRDSGTGNTIYF.

In DNA, the CDR3 is TGTGCCTGGAGTGTACGAGGGAACTATGGCTACACCTTC. As protein: CAWSVRGNYGYTF. The chain uses TRBV30 and TRBJ1-2; no definite D call. Germline CDR1 GTSNPN, CDR2 SVGIG (reference sequence). The CDR3 consists of 13 residues. Trimming shortened V by 0 bases and J by 2 bases, and 7 bases separated the two germline ends.

This sequence joins TRBV10-3 and TRBJ2-5, with 8 bases aligning to TRBD1. This CDR3 spans 15 amino acids. Trimming removed 6 bases from V and 4 bases from J; junction bases left unmatched: 10. Germline loops: CDR1 ENHRY, CDR2 SYGVKD. CDR3 loop: CAIRTDRAGGETQYF. The CDR3 DNA is TGTGCCATCAGGACGGACAGGGCAGGTGGAGAGACCCAGTACTTC.

The gene calls are TRBV2 and TRBJ2-7; D unclear. Trimming removed 4 bases at V and 2 bases at J, with 9 bases between. This CDR3 region has 13 residues. The germline gives CDR1 SNHLY, CDR2 FYNNEI. Written as DNA, the CDR3 is TGTGCCAGCAGTGTTCGGAGCACCTACGAGCAGTACTTC. Translation gives CASSVRSTYEQYF. The full variable domain, in which reference TRBV2 and TRBJ2-7 provide the parts outside the CDR3, is EPEVTQTPSHQVTQMGQEVILRCVPISNHLYFYWYRQILGQKVEFLVSFYNNEISEKSEIFDDQFSVERPDGSNFTLKIRSTKLEDSAMYFCASSVRSTYEQYFGPGTRLTVT.

For the CDR3, the DNA is TGTGCCAGCAGCCATAGAACTAGCGACATGGGAGAGACCCAGTACTTC. Amino acids: CASSHRTSDMGETQYF. The chain has TRBV14 and TRBJ2-5, with 7 bases identical to TRBD2. V was pared by 3 bases and J by 4 bases, with 11 bases of the junction left unmatched. Germline V gives CDR1 SGHDN, CDR2 FVKESK. The CDR3 sequence is 16 residues long.

This clone was seen only once. The J gene is TRBJ1-4, the V gene TRBV18; maybe TRBD1 (6 bases). The CDR3 length is 17 residues. The V end was cut by 3 bases, the J end by 0 bases, with 14 bases between. From germline, CDR1 is KGHSH and CDR2 LQKENI. CDR3 protein: CASSPGAGVATNEKLFF. In DNA form, the CDR3 reads TGTGCCAGCTCACCGGGGGCAGGAGTCGCAACTAATGAAAAACTGTTTTTT.

The rearrangement joins TRBV6-4 to TRBJ1-2, with a tentative D call TRBD1 (5 bases). CDR3 length: 13 residues. V gave up 6 bases and J gave up 0 bases, with 8 bases separating them. In germline, CDR1 is MRHNA, CDR2 SNTAGT. CDR3 DNA sequence: TGTGCCAGCAGGCAGGGAACTAACTATGGCTACACCTTC. Translating it yields CASRQGTNYGYTF.

The rearrangement uses TRBV28 and TRBJ1-3, with D possibly TRBD1 on 5 matching bases. The V end lost 5 bases, the J end lost 4 bases, and 12 bases lay between the germline ends. This CDR3 region has 14 residues. Germline V CDR1 and CDR2: MDHEN, SYDVKM. CDR3 protein: CASSLPGFGNTIYF. As DNA, the CDR3 is TGTGCCAGCAGTCTCCCAGGGTTCGGAAACACCATATATTTT. Full variable domain (rest looked up from reference TRBV28 and TRBJ1-3): DVKVTQSSRYLVKRTGEKVFLECVQDMDHENMFWYRQDPGLGLRLIYFSYDVKMKEKGDIPEGYSVSREKKERFSLILESASTNQTSMYLCASSLPGFGNTIYFGEGSWLTVV.

The chain combines TRBV9 with TRBJ1-1; a possible D gene is TRBD1 (5 bases). Germline assignment: CDR1 SGDLS and CDR2 YYNGEE. The CDR3 has 16 residues. Trimming stripped 0 bases from V and 3 bases from J, with 15 bases between. The CDR3 sequence: CASSVAGLRGDTEAFF. The DNA for the CDR3 is TGTGCCAGCAGCGTAGCTGGACTCCGGGGGGACACTGAAGCTTTCTTT.

The V call is TRBV19, the J call TRBJ1-1; D remains unclear. The CDR3 runs 13 residues. Trimming left V 5 bases short and J 3 bases short, with 10 bases between. CDR1 is LNHDA, CDR2 SQIVND, per germline (reference sequence). The CDR3 nucleotides read TGTGCCAGTAGTTCTCTCGAGGACACTGAAGCTTTCTTT. Translation: CASSSLEDTEAFF.

This chain uses TRBV25-1 with TRBJ2-2; 7 nucleotides line up with TRBD2. The CDR3 length is 13 residues. J lost 6 bases, V lost 8 bases, and 6 bases had no gene match. Germline V gene data show CDR1 as MGHDK and CDR2 as SYGVNS. This CDR3 reads CASRSGLAGELFF. The CDR3, as DNA: TGTGCCAGCCGCTCAGGACTAGCCGGGGAGCTGTTTTTT.

This chain links TRBV6-5 with TRBJ2-6; no reliable D call. In germline, CDR1 is MNHEY, CDR2 SVGAGI. The CDR3 loop spans 14 amino acids. Trimming shortened V by 4 bases and J by 4 bases, and 8 bases separated the two germline ends. In nucleotides, the CDR3 is TGTGCCAGCAGTTCCCCGACAGGGGCCAACGTCCTGACTTTC. Residues: CASSSPTGANVLTF.

V and J are TRBV28 and TRBJ2-5, with 13 bases matching TRBD2. CDR1 and CDR2 from the germline V gene are MDHEN and SYDVKM. Trimming took 3 bases from V and 4 from J; bases not matched to a gene: 8. The CDR3 spans 17 residues. This CDR3 reads CASSFGLAGDPRETQYF. The CDR3 nucleotides are TGTGCCAGCAGTTTTGGACTAGCGGGAGACCCTAGAGAGACCCAGTACTTC.

The V and J genes are TRBV29-1 and TRBJ2-2; D might be TRBD1 (6 bases). The CDR3 consists of 13 residues. Germline V gene lookup returns CDR1 SQVTM and CDR2 ANQGSEA. V gave up 4 bases and J gave up 1 base, with 7 bases separating them. CDR3 coding DNA: TGCAGCGTTGTAGGGGGGAACACCGGGGAGCTGTTTTTT. This gives the protein CSVVGGNTGELFF.

This chain uses TRBV27 with TRBJ1-2; 12 nucleotides match TRBD1. Trimming took 7 bases from V and 8 from J; bases not matched to a gene: 11. Germline CDR1 MNHEY, CDR2 SMNVEV (reference sequence). The CDR3 extends over 15 amino acids. As DNA, the CDR3 is TGTGCCAGCACCTTCTCGGGACAGGGGGCTGGAGGCTACACCTTC. Residues: CASTFSGQGAGGYTF.

This clone was recorded a few times. For the CDR3, the DNA is TGTGCCAGCAGCTTGGACAGTGAAGCTTTCTTT. This translates into CASSLDSEAFF. This chain links TRBV5-6 with TRBJ1-1, with no clear D. The CDR3 has 11 residues. Trimming took 0 bases from V and 7 from J, leaving 4 bases between them. CDR1 SGHDT and CDR2 YYEEEE come from the germline V gene.

The J gene is TRBJ2-1, the V gene TRBV18, with TRBD2 identical over 12 bases. The CDR3 covers 16 residues. Germline V gene lookup returns CDR1 KGHSH and CDR2 LQKENI. J was trimmed by 6 bases and V by 2 bases; bases with no gene match: 5. Here the CDR3 reads CASSPELAGGRNEQFF. The CDR3 region has the DNA TGTGCCAGCTCACCAGAACTAGCGGGAGGTCGCAATGAGCAGTTCTTC.

There are a few counts of this clone. The CDR3 loop is CASSQEGGFPYNEQFF. In nucleotides, the CDR3 is TGTGCCAGCAGCCAAGAAGGGGGATTTCCCTACAATGAGCAGTTCTTC. This rearrangement joins TRBV3-1 (or the pseudogene TRBV3-2) to TRBJ2-1; D is possibly TRBD1 (6 bases). The germline CDR1 and CDR2 sequences are LGHDT and YNNKEL (reference sequence). CDR3 length: 16 amino acids. Trimming removed 0 bases from V and 2 bases from J, with 11 bases in between.

This chain connects TRBV10-3 to TRBJ1-1; 9 bases agree with TRBD1. Germline trimming cut 0 bases from V and 5 bases from J; bases unmatched to any gene: 4. The CDR3 is 15 amino acids. CDR1 and CDR2 from the germline V gene are ENHRY and SYGVKD. The CDR3 protein is CAISESKTGGTEAFF. The CDR3 DNA reads as TGTGCCATCAGTGAGTCCAAGACAGGGGGGACTGAAGCTTTCTTT.

The chain is built from TRBV18 and TRBJ2-1; 7 bases match TRBD2. Germline lookup yields CDR1 KGHSH and CDR2 LQKENI. The CDR3 runs to 15 residues. V gave up 2 bases and J gave up 4 bases; unmatched junction bases: 5. CDR3 nucleotide sequence: TGTGCCAGCTCACCATTGCTAGCGGCATACAATGAGCAGTTCTTC. This gives the protein CASSPLLAAYNEQFF. Together with reference TRBV18 and TRBJ2-1, the CDR3 gives the full variable domain: NAGVMQNPRHLVRRRGQEARLRCSPMKGHSHVYWYRQLPEEGLKFMVYLQKENIIDESGMPKERFSAEFPKEGPSILRIQQVVRGDSAAYFCASSPLLAAYNEQFFGPGTRLTVL.

J is TRBJ2-5 and V is TRBV10-3, with 7 positions matching TRBD2. Trimming at V came to 6 bases and at J to 1 base, leaving 8 bases not matched to a gene. This CDR3 spans 15 amino acids. The V gene's germline CDR1 is ENHRY and CDR2 SYGVKD. In nucleotides, the CDR3 is TGTGCCATCAGCCAGGAGCGGGGAGCCCAAGAGACCCAGTACTTC. Amino acid sequence: CAISQERGAQETQYF.

The V call is TRBV7-9, the J call TRBJ1-2; no reliable D call. The V gene lost 1 base and the J gene lost 0 bases, with 6 bases spanning the gap. There are 14 residues in the CDR3. The V gene's germline CDR1 is SEHNR and CDR2 FQNEAQ (reference sequence). CDR3 loop: CASSLEAPNYGYTF. CDR3 nucleotides: TGTGCCAGCAGCTTAGAAGCGCCTAACTATGGCTACACCTTC.

J is TRBJ2-5 and V is TRBV20-1; 13 nucleotides match TRBD2. The CDR3 is made up of 14 amino acids. Trimming cost V 3 bases and J 5 bases; bases outside gene matches: 3. Germline-derived CDR1 and CDR2 are DFQATT and SNEGSKA (reference sequence). The CDR3 reads CSASTSGGEETQYF. The CDR3 coding sequence is TGCAGTGCTAGTACTAGCGGGGGGGAGGAGACCCAGTACTTC.